This TCR gamma chain emerged from a study of gamma-delta T cells after stem cell transplantation. By share of the sample, this clone is medium-sized. J was trimmed by 7 bases and V by 6 bases; bases with no gene match: 6. Germline lookup yields CDR1 GITISATS and CDR2 ISYDGTV (reference sequence). This CDR3 spans 15 amino acids. TCRdb reapplied CATT to the RT-PCR reads. The sample has a few thousand gamma-chain clones; over 4% are singletons. The V gene is TRGV9, the J gene TRGJP. The sequence derives from a human donor. It is not recorded whose cells these are; they may come from a transplant donor. The sequenced sample was gamma-delta T cells. The CDR3 reads CALWNLELGKKIKVF. The DNA for the CDR3 is TGTGCCTTGTGGAACCTGGAGTTGGGCAAAAAAATCAAGGTATTT.